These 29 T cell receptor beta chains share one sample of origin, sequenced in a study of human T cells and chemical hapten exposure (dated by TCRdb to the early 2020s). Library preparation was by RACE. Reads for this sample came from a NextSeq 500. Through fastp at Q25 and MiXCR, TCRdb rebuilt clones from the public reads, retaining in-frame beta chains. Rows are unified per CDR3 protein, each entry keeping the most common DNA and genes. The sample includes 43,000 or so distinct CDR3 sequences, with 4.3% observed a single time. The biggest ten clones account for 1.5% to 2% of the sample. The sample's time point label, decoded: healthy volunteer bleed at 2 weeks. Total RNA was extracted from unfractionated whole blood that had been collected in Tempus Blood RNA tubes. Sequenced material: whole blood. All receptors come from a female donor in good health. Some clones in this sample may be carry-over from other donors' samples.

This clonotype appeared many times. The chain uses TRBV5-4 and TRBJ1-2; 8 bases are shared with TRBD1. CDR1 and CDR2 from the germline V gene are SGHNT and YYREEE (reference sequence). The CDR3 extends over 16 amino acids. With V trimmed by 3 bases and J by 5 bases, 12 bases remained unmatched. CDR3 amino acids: CASSSRPGTGGYGYTF. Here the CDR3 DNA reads TGTGCCAGCAGCTCACGCCCTGGGACAGGAGGGTATGGCTACACCTTC.

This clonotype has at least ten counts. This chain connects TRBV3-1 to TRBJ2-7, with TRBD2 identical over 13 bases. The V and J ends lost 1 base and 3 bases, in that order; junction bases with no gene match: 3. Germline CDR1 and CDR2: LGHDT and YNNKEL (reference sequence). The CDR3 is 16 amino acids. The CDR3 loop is CASSQVGTSGVYEQYF. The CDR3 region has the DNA TGTGCCAGCAGCCAAGTCGGGACTAGCGGGGTCTACGAGCAGTACTTC.

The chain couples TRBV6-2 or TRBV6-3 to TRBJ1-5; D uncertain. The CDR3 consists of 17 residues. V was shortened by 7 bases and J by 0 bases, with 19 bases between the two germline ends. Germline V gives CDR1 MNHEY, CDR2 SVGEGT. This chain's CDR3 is CASTPESLRGSNQPQHF. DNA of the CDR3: TGTGCCAGCACCCCGGAAAGCCTTAGAGGTAGCAATCAGCCCCAGCATTTT.

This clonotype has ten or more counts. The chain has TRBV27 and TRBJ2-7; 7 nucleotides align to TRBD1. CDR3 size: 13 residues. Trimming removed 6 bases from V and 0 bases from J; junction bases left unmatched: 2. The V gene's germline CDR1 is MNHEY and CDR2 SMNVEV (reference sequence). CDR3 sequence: CASSQGVSYEQYF. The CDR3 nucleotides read TGTGCCAGCAGCCAGGGGGTCTCCTACGAGCAGTACTTC.

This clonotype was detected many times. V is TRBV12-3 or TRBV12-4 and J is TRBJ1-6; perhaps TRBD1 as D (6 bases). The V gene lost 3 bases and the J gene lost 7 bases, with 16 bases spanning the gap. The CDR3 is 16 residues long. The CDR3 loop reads CASSLGGGARNSPLHF. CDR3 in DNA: TGTGCCAGCAGTTTGGGCGGGGGCGCGCGGAATTCACCCCTCCACTTT.

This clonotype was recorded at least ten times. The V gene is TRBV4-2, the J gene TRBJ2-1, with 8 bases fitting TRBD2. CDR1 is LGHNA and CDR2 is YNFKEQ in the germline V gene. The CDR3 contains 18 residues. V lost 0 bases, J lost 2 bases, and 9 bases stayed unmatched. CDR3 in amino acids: CASSQDFLERGPYNEQFF. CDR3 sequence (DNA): TGTGCCAGCAGCCAAGATTTTTTAGAGCGGGGGCCCTACAATGAGCAGTTCTTC.

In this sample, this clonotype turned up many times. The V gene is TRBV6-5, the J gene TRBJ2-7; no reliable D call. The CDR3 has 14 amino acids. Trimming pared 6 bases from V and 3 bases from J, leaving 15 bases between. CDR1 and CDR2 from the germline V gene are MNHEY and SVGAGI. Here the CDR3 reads CASRPSEPGYEQYF. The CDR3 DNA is TGTGCCAGCAGGCCATCCGAGCCGGGCTACGAGCAGTACTTC.

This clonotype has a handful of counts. This CDR3 is CATGGRGSGGSNEQFF. CDR3 DNA sequence: TGTGCCACCGGCGGCCGGGGTAGCGGGGGTTCCAATGAGCAGTTCTTC. The rearrangement uses TRBV15 and TRBJ2-1, with 9 bases that match TRBD2. The trim removed 8 bases at V and 6 bases at J, leaving 14 bases unmatched. CDR3 length: 16 residues. Germline lookup yields CDR1 LNHNV and CDR2 YYDKDF (reference sequence). Variable domain in full (rest from reference TRBV15 and TRBJ2-1): DAMVIQNPRYQVTQFGKPVTLSCSQTLNHNVMYWYQQKSSQAPKLLFHYYDKDFNNEADTPDNFQSRRPNTSFCFLDIRSPGLGDTAMYLCATGGRGSGGSNEQFFGPGTRLTVL.

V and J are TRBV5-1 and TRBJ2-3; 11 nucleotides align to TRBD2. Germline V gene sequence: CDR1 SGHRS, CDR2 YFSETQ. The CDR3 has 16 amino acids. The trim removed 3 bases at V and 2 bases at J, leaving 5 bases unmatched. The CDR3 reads CASSSGTSGLTDTQYF. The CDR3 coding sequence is TGCGCCAGCAGCTCCGGGACTAGCGGCCTCACAGATACGCAGTATTTT.

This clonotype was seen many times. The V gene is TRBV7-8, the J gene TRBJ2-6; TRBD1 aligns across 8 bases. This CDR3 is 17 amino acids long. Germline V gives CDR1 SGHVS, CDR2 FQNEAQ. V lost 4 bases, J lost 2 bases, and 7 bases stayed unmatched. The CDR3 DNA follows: TGTGCCAGCAGCTACACGACAGGGGTTACTGGGGCCAACGTCCTGACTTTC. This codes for CASSYTTGVTGANVLTF.

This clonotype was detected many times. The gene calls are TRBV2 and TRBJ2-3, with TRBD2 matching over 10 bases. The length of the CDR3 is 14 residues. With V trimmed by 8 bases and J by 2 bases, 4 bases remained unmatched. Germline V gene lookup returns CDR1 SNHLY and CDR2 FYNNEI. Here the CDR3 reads CASRLAGATDTQYF. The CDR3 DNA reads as TGTGCCAGCCGCCTAGCGGGGGCCACAGATACGCAGTATTTT.

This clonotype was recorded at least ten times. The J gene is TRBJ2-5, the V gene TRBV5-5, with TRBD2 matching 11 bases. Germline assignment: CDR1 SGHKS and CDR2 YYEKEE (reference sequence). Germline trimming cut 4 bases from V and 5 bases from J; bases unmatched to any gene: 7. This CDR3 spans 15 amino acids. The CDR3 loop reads CASSIRLAGRETQYF. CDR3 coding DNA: TGTGCCAGCAGCATCCGACTAGCGGGGAGGGAGACCCAGTACTTC.

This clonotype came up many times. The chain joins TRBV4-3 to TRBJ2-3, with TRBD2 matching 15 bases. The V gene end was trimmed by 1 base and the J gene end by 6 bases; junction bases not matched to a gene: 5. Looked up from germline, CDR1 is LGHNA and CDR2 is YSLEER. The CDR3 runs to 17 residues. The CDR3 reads CASSQAGLAGGQDTQYF. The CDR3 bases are TGCGCCAGCAGCCAAGCCGGACTAGCGGGGGGGCAGGATACGCAGTATTTT.

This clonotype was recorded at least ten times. CDR3 in DNA: TGTGCCAGCATCGAGGTCACTGAAGCTTTCTTT. Protein sequence: CASIEVTEAFF. The rearrangement joins TRBV2 to TRBJ1-1, with unresolved D. The ends were cut back, 7 bases at V and 4 bases at J, with 7 bases in the middle. Looked up from germline, CDR1 is SNHLY and CDR2 is FYNNEI. The CDR3 is made up of 11 amino acids.

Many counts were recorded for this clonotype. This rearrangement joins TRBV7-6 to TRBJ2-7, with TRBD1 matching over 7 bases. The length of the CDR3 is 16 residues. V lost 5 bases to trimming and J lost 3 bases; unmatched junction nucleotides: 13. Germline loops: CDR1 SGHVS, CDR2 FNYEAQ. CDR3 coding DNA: TGTGCCAGCAGCCCCCTGAGGGGACAGAAAATCTACGAGCAGTACTTC. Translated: CASSPLRGQKIYEQYF.

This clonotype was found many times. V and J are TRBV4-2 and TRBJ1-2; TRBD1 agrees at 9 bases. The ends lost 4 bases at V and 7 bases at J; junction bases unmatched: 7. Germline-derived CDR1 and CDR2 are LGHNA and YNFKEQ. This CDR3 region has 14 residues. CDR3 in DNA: TGTGCCAGCAGCCGTACAGGGGGCGAGGGTGGCTACACCTTC. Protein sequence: CASSRTGGEGGYTF.

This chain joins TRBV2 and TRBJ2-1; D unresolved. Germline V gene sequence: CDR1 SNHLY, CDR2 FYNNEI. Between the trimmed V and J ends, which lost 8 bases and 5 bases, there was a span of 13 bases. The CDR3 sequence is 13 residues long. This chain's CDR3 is CASEVLEDNEQFF. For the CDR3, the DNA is TGTGCCAGCGAGGTTTTGGAAGACAATGAGCAGTTCTTC.

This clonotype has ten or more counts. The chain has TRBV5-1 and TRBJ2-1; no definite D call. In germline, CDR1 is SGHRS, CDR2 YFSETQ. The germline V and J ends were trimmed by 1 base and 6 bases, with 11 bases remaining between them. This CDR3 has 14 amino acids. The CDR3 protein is CASSLYGLSNEQFF. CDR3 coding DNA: TGCGCCAGCAGCTTGTACGGGTTGTCCAATGAGCAGTTCTTC.

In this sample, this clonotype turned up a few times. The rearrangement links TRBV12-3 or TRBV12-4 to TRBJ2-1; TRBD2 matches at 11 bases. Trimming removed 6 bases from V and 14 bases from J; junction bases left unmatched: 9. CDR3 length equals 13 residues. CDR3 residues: CASSPTSGAPKFF. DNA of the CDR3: TGTGCCAGCAGCCCGACTAGCGGGGCGCCGAAGTTCTTC.

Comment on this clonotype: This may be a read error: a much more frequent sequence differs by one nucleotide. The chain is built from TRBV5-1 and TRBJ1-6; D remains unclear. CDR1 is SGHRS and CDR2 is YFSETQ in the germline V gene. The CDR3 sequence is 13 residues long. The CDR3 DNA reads TGCGCCAGCAGCTTTTTCACTGATTCATCCCTCCACTTT. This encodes CASSFFTDSSLHF.

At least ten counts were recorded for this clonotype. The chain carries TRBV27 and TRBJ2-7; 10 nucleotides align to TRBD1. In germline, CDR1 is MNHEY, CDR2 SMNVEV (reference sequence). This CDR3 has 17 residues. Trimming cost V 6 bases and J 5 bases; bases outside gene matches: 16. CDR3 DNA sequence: TGTGCCAGCAGCTCCCCGTTTGGCGGACAGGGGGTCAACGAGCAGTACTTC. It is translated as CASSSPFGGQGVNEQYF.

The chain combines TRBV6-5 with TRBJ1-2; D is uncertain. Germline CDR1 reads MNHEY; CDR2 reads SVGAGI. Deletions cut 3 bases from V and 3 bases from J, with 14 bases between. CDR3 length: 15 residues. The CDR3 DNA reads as TGTGCCAGCAGTTATTCGAGGAGAAATGACTATGGCTACACCTTC. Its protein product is CASSYSRRNDYGYTF.

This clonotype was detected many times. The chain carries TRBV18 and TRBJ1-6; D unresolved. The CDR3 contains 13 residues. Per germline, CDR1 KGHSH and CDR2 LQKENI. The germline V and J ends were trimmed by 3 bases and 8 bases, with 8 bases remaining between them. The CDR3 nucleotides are TGTGCCAGCTCACCGTCCGGGGATTCACCCCTCCACTTT. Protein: CASSPSGDSPLHF.

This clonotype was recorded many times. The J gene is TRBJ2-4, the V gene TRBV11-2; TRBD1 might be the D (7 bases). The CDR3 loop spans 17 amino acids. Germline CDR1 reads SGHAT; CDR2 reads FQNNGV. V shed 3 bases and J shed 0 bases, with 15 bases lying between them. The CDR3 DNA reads TGTGCCAGCAGCTTCCGCGGGACAGTTGTAGCCAAAAACATTCAGTACTTC. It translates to CASSFRGTVVAKNIQYF.

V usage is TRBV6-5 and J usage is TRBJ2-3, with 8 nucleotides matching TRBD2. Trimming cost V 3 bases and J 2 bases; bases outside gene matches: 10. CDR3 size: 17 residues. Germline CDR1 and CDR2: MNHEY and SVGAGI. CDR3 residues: CASSYLAGHDFTDTQYF. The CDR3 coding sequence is TGTGCCAGCAGTTATCTAGCGGGTCACGACTTCACAGATACGCAGTATTTT.

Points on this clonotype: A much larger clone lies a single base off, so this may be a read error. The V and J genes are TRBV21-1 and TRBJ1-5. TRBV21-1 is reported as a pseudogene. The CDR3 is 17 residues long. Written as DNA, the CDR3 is TGTGCCAGCAGCAATTCAACGCCTAACTTTAGCAATCAGCCCCAGCATTTT. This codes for CASSNSTPNFSNQPQHF.

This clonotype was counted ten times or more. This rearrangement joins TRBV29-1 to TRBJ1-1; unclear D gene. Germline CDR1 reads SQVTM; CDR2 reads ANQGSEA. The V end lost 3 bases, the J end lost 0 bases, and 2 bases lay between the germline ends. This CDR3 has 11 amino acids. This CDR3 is CSVDMNTEAFF. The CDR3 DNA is TGCAGCGTTGACATGAACACTGAAGCTTTCTTT.

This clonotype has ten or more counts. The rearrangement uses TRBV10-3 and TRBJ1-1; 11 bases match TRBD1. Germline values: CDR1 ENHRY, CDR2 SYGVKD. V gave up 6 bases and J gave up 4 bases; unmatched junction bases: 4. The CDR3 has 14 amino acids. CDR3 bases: TGTGCCATCAGGGCGGACAGGGGGCCCACTGAAGCTTTCTTT. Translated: CAIRADRGPTEAFF.

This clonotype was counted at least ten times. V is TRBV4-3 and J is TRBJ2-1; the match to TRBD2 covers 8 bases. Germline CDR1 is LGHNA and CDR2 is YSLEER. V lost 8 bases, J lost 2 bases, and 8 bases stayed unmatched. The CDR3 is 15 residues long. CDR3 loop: CASARSGGTYNEQFF. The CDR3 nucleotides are TGCGCCAGCGCCAGAAGCGGGGGTACCTACAATGAGCAGTTCTTC.